This entry lists 8 T cell receptor beta chains sequenced from one sample in a study of beta chain features in type 1 diabetes. The study, taken as a whole, reports: When Type 1 diabetes patients were examined, their TCRB CDR3s proved moderately but significantly shorter in all four CD4+ subsets.

Expressed TCRB transcripts were sequenced, since all the RNA that had been isolated was reverse transcribed. Method: immunoSEQ multiplex PCR; TCRdb's copy keeps in-frame clones and lacks some. The table lists a few hundred thousand clones, approximately 15% of them singletons. Their target antigens are unknown. The sequenced material came from naive CD4+ T cells from blood. All receptors come from a man aged 25-45 years with type 1 diabetes.

This clone turned up a few times. CDR3 nucleotide sequence: TGCAGTGCTCATAGCACAGATACGCAGTATTTT. Translating it yields CSAHSTDTQYF. The rearrangement links TRBV20-1 to TRBJ2-3; no clear D gene. The V end lost 5 bases, the J end lost 0 bases, and 3 bases lay between the germline ends. Germline CDR1 is DFQATT and CDR2 is SNEGSKA (reference sequence). The CDR3 contains 11 residues.

This chain uses TRBV7-2 with TRBJ1-5; 7 bases are a match to TRBD1. The trim removed 3 bases at V and 0 bases at J, leaving 2 bases unmatched. Per the germline V gene, CDR1 is SGHTA and CDR2 is FQGNSA. This CDR3 is built from 15 residues. The CDR3 is CASSFDRASNQPQHF. CDR3 DNA sequence: TGTGCCAGCAGCTTCGACAGGGCTAGCAATCAGCCCCAGCATTTT.

This clone was counted only a few times. The CDR3 sequence is CASTTGLETQYF. The CDR3 nucleotides are TGTGCCAGCACTACCGGGTTGGAGACCCAGTACTTC. The rearrangement links TRBV2 to TRBJ2-5; D ambiguous. The CDR3 has 12 amino acids. Germline assignment: CDR1 SNHLY and CDR2 FYNNEI. With 7 bases removed from V and 5 bases from J, the gap between germline ends came to 11 bases.

The chain is built from TRBV7-3 and TRBJ2-1; TRBD1 aligns across 8 bases. From germline, CDR1 is SGHTA and CDR2 FQGTGA. V was pared by 2 bases and J by 2 bases, with 11 bases of the junction left unmatched. The CDR3 loop spans 18 amino acids. CDR3 sequence: CASSLFSGQGRTYNEQFF. CDR3 sequence (DNA): TGTGCCAGCAGCTTATTCAGTGGACAGGGAAGAACCTACAATGAGCAGTTCTTC.

The chain joins TRBV7-9 to TRBJ2-1; TRBD2 might be the D (6 bases). CDR1 is SEHNR, CDR2 FQNEAQ, per germline (reference sequence). V was trimmed by 1 base and J by 9 bases, leaving 13 bases between them. This CDR3 comprises 14 residues. The CDR3 here is CASSLDTGRGEQFF. CDR3 sequence (DNA): TGTGCCAGCAGCTTAGATACGGGGCGGGGTGAGCAGTTCTTC.

This clone was found a few times. The CDR3 spells CASSAGTSGEGEQYF. CDR3 DNA sequence: TGTGCCAGCAGCGCTGGGACTAGCGGAGAGGGGGAGCAGTACTTC. The chain links TRBV9 to TRBJ2-7; TRBD2 agrees at 11 bases. The germline V gene has CDR1 SGDLS and CDR2 YYNGEE. V gave up 3 bases and J gave up 7 bases; unmatched junction bases: 9. The CDR3 extends over 15 amino acids.

This clone was observed a few times. The chain couples TRBV15 to TRBJ1-5; D uncertain. This CDR3 spans 13 amino acids. Germline CDR1 reads LNHNV; CDR2 reads YYDKDF (reference sequence). Trimming shortened V by 0 bases and J by 4 bases, and 4 bases separated the two germline ends. CDR3 sequence (DNA): TGTGCCACCAGCAGAGACCATAATCAGCCCCAGCATTTT. This gives the protein CATSRDHNQPQHF.

This clone was detected a few times. This rearrangement joins TRBV2 to TRBJ1-2; no clear D. V shed 4 bases and J shed 2 bases, with 11 bases lying between them. The length of the CDR3 is 14 residues. Germline lookup yields CDR1 SNHLY and CDR2 FYNNEI. The CDR3 DNA reads TGTGCCAGCAGTGTGGAGGGTTGGAACTATGGCTACACCTTC. Protein: CASSVEGWNYGYTF.